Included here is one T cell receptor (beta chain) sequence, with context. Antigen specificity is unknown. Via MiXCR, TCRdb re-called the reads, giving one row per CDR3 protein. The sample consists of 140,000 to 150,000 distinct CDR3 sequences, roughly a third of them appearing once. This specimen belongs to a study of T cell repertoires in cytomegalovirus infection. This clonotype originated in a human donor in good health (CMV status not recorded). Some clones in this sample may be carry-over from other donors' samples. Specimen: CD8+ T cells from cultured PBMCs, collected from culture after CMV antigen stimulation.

The CDR3: CASSQGENQPQHF. The DNA for the CDR3 is TGCGCCAGCAGCCAAGGGGAGAATCAGCCCCAGCATTTT. This chain uses TRBV4-1 with TRBJ1-5; no definite D call. Between the trimmed V and J ends, which lost 1 base and 4 bases, there was a span of 5 bases. The CDR3 spans 13 residues. CDR1 MGHRA and CDR2 YSYEKL come from the germline V gene.